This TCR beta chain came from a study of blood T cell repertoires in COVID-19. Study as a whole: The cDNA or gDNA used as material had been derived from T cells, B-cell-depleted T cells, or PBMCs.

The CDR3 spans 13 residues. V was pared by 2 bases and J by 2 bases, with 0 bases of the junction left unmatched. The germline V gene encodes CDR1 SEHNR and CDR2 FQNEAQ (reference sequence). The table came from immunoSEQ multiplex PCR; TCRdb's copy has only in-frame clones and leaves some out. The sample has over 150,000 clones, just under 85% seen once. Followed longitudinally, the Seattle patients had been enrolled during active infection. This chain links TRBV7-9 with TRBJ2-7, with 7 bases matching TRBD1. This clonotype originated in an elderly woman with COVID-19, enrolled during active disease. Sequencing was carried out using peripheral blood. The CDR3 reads CASSLRGPYEQYF. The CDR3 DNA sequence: TGTGCCAGCAGCTTAAGGGGGCCCTACGAGCAGTACTTC.